The next 13 T cell receptor beta chains were all read from a single sample in a study of blood T cell repertoires in COVID-19. TCRdb keeps only in-frame clones here, not all; method: immunoSEQ multiplex PCR. The sample has a few hundred thousand clones, 85% seen once. What was sequenced was peripheral blood. The receptors were gathered from a woman between 18 and 29 years old with acute or convalescent COVID-19.

This chain joins TRBV14 and TRBJ1-3; TRBD1 matches at 10 bases. The length of the CDR3 is 15 residues. V gave up 3 bases and J gave up 4 bases; unmatched junction bases: 3. Germline CDR1 reads SGHDN; CDR2 reads FVKESK. CDR3 in DNA: TGTGCCAGCAGCCATGGGACAGGGGACGGAAACACCATATATTTT. Residues: CASSHGTGDGNTIYF.

A word on this clone: At one of its ends the junction is not consistent with the germline gene, which may arise from a read error. The chain uses TRBV12-5 and TRBJ2-5; D may be TRBD2 (6 bases). Germline V lookup: CDR1 LGHNT, CDR2 FRNRAP. The CDR3 runs to 13 residues. CDR3 sequence reads: CASGLVYRETQYF. The CDR3 coding sequence is TGTGCTAGTGGTTTGGTATATCGGGAGACTCAGTACTTC.

The chain carries TRBV28 and TRBJ1-2; possible D gene TRBD1, 6 bases. Trimming left V 3 bases short and J 1 base short, with 9 bases between. The germline V gene encodes CDR1 MDHEN and CDR2 SYDVKM. CDR3 length equals 14 residues. This chain's CDR3 is CASSFLQGNYGYTF. The CDR3 region has the DNA TGTGCCAGCAGTTTCCTACAGGGTAACTATGGCTACACCTTC.

The J gene is TRBJ1-2, the V gene TRBV5-1; 7 nucleotides match TRBD1. J gave up 4 bases and V 0 bases, and 3 bases lay outside the gene matches. Looked up from germline, CDR1 is SGHRS and CDR2 is YFSETQ. There are 14 residues in the CDR3. The CDR3 nucleotides read TGCGCCAGCAGCTTGGATCGGGACAGCTATGGCTACACCTTC. Translated: CASSLDRDSYGYTF.

This chain connects TRBV19 to TRBJ2-7; 13 bases are a match to TRBD2. V shed 3 bases, J shed 2 bases, and the junction held 1 base outside the gene matches. The germline V gene has CDR1 LNHDA and CDR2 SQIVND (reference sequence). CDR3 size: 15 residues. CDR3 DNA: TGTGCCAGTAGTATCGGACTAGCGGGAGCCTACGAGCAGTACTTC. Protein sequence: CASSIGLAGAYEQYF.

The chain combines TRBV2 with TRBJ2-7; 8 positions match TRBD2. The CDR3 has 14 amino acids. The germline V gene encodes CDR1 SNHLY and CDR2 FYNNEI. Trimming at V came to 3 bases and at J to 3 bases, leaving 4 bases not matched to a gene. The DNA of the CDR3 is TGTGCCAGCAGTGAGTCCCTAGCGGGCTACGAGCAGTACTTC. Protein product: CASSESLAGYEQYF.

The chain carries TRBV11-2 and TRBJ2-7; 14 nucleotides agree with TRBD2. The CDR3 is made up of 14 amino acids. Germline V gene sequence: CDR1 SGHAT, CDR2 FQNNGV. V gave up 5 bases and J gave up 7 bases; unmatched junction bases: 4. The CDR3 region is CASSPRLAGGEQYF. CDR3 DNA: TGTGCCAGCAGCCCCCGACTAGCGGGAGGGGAGCAGTACTTC.

This clone was recorded a few times. The chain combines TRBV6-5 with TRBJ1-1; the D gene is possibly TRBD1 (6 bases). Germline CDR1 is MNHEY and CDR2 is SVGAGI. CDR3 length: 13 amino acids. Trimming pared 8 bases from V and 5 bases from J, leaving 15 bases between. The CDR3 here is CASDERGLTEAFF. For the CDR3, the DNA is TGTGCCAGCGACGAAAGGGGGTTGACTGAAGCTTTCTTT.

In nucleotides, the CDR3 is TGTGCCAGCAGCTTAGCCGCAGGGGCTTCTGGAAACACCATATATTTT. It translates to CASSLAAGASGNTIYF. The chain combines TRBV7-9 with TRBJ1-3; TRBD1 is a possible D gene (6 bases). This CDR3 has 16 amino acids. From germline, CDR1 is SEHNR and CDR2 FQNEAQ (reference sequence). The V end was cut by 0 bases, the J end by 1 base, with 10 bases between.

The genes are TRBV6-1 and TRBJ2-1; 10 bases match TRBD1. This CDR3 has 19 amino acids. V shed 3 bases and J 0 bases; nucleotides not matched to a gene: 11. The germline gives CDR1 MNHNS, CDR2 SASEGT. CDR3 coding DNA: TGTGCCAGCAGTGAGGTTGGGACAGGGGTCGATAGCTCCTACAATGAGCAGTTCTTC. It codes for CASSEVGTGVDSSYNEQFF.

This rearrangement joins TRBV19 to TRBJ1-1, with 11 bases matching TRBD1. J was trimmed by 4 bases and V by 9 bases; bases with no gene match: 10. Germline CDR1 reads LNHDA; CDR2 reads SQIVND (reference sequence). The length of the CDR3 is 15 residues. The CDR3 region is CASHGQGAGGTEAFF. CDR3 sequence (DNA): TGTGCCAGCCACGGACAGGGGGCAGGAGGCACTGAAGCTTTCTTT.

The chain employs TRBV2 and TRBJ1-3; 7 bases align to TRBD1. Trimming removed 6 bases from V and 0 bases from J; junction bases left unmatched: 8. The CDR3 is 16 residues long. Germline-derived CDR1 and CDR2 are SNHLY and FYNNEI. CDR3 sequence reads: CASRGQAPFSGNTIYF. Written as DNA, the CDR3 is TGTGCCAGCAGAGGACAGGCACCCTTCTCTGGAAACACCATATATTTT. Filled out from reference TRBV2 and TRBJ1-3, the complete variable domain reads EPEVTQTPSHQVTQMGQEVILRCVPISNHLYFYWYRQILGQKVEFLVSFYNNEISEKSEIFDDQFSVERPDGSNFTLKIRSTKLEDSAMYFCASRGQAPFSGNTIYFGEGSWLTVV.

The chain is built from TRBV9 and TRBJ1-1, with 10 positions matching TRBD1. After removal of 0 bases from V and 7 bases from J, the junction contained 3 bases not matched to a gene. Germline assignment: CDR1 SGDLS and CDR2 YYNGEE. This CDR3 is built from 14 residues. The CDR3 sequence: CASSVVGTGDEAFF. The CDR3, as DNA: TGTGCCAGCAGCGTAGTAGGGACAGGGGATGAAGCTTTCTTT.